Described below is a single TCR beta chain sequence and its context. These data are taken from a study of T cell changes during pregnancy in multiple sclerosis. The CDR3 consists of 13 residues. Germline V CDR1 and CDR2: MNHEY, SVGAGI. Trimming stripped 5 bases from V and 4 bases from J, with 12 bases between. Sequenced by immunoSEQ multiplex PCR; TCRdb stores in-frame clones only, minus some. The table includes fewer than 50,000 clones, 90% detected once. V is TRBV6-5 and J is TRBJ2-7; D might be TRBD1 (7 bases). The clonotype was recovered from a female donor with multiple sclerosis, enrolled in a pregnancy study. Sequencing was performed on CD8+ T cells from peripheral blood mononuclear cells, taken in the first trimester of pregnancy. CDR3 protein: CASSRRGQYEQYF. DNA of the CDR3: TGTGCCAGCAGTCGGCGGGGACAGTACGAGCAGTACTTC.